The 3 T cell receptor beta chains given below trace back to one sample, sequenced in a study of technical replicates of blood from four donors. Using immunoSEQ multiplex PCR, the repertoire was profiled, and TCRdb retains in-frame clones only, with some absent. The table has roughly 100,000 clones, roughly 95% seen once. Material for sequencing was T cells isolated from PBMCs. The receptors were sampled from a human donor in good health.

The V call is TRBV29-1, the J call TRBJ2-1; D unresolved. Germline V lookup: CDR1 SQVTM, CDR2 ANQGSEA. V was trimmed by 0 bases and J by 8 bases, leaving 14 bases between them. This CDR3 comprises 14 residues. In DNA, the CDR3 is TGCAGCGTTGAAGACGGCCTAGGCTCTCATGAGCAGTTCTTC. Encoded protein: CSVEDGLGSHEQFF.

The chain joins TRBV29-1 to TRBJ1-2; no reliable D call. The CDR3 consists of 15 residues. V was pared by 3 bases and J by 2 bases, with 16 bases between. Germline V lookup: CDR1 SQVTM, CDR2 ANQGSEA. CDR3 amino acids: CSVDRRALGNYGYTF. DNA of the CDR3: TGCAGCGTTGACAGGAGGGCCCTGGGGAACTATGGCTACACCTTC.

J is TRBJ2-3 and V is TRBV6-5, with D tentatively TRBD2 (8 bases). Between the trimmed V and J ends, which lost 2 bases and 4 bases, there was a span of 16 bases. The CDR3 runs 16 residues. CDR1 MNHEY and CDR2 SVGAGI come from the germline V gene. CDR3 coding DNA: TGTGCCAGCAGTTACGCGTCGGGAGGGGGCCCAGATACGCAGTATTTT. Its translation: CASSYASGGGPDTQYF.